A selection of T cell receptor beta chains follows, all from one sample in a study of blood T cell repertoires in COVID-19. Assay: immunoSEQ multiplex PCR; the TCRdb copy retains only in-frame clones and omits some. The sample records 150,000 to 200,000 clones, about 81% being singletons. The sample comprised peripheral blood. These receptors all stem from a man aged 60 to 69 with active or convalescent COVID-19. Both conserved end residues are part of each CDR3. A D gene is named only where the DNA matches it firmly. Clone size, where shown, is once, few, many, or a class for clones that have expanded.

V: TRBV9; size: -; D: -; J: TRBJ1-1; CDR3: CASSKMGQPNTEAFF; DNA: TGTGCCAGCAGCAAAATGGGACAACCGAACACTGAAGCTTTCTTT
V: TRBV11-2; size: -; D: -; J: TRBJ2-3; CDR3: CASSLGGPTDTQYF; DNA: TGTGCCAGCAGCTTGGGGGGGCCCACAGATACGCAGTATTTT
V: TRBV28; size: -; D: TRBD1; J: TRBJ1-2; CDR3: CASSRTGVYGYTF; DNA: TGTGCCAGCAGTCGAACAGGGGTCTATGGCTACACCTTC
V: TRBV28; size: -; D: TRBD2; J: TRBJ2-7; CDR3: CASSPGGWIYEQYF; DNA: TGTGCCAGCAGCCCGGGGGGGTGGATCTACGAGCAGTACTTC
V: TRBV2; size: -; D: -; J: TRBJ1-6; CDR3: CASGEGRAAYNSPLHF; DNA: TGTGCCAGCGGGGAGGGGAGGGCAGCCTATAATTCACCCCTCCACTTT
V: TRBV29-1; size: -; D: TRBD1; J: TRBJ1-2; CDR3: CSVGGQGSGYTF; DNA: TGCAGCGTGGGAGGACAGGGTTCAGGCTACACCTTC
V: TRBV19; size: -; D: TRBD1; J: TRBJ1-1; CDR3: CASSIYGDRGRTEAFF; DNA: TGTGCCAGTAGTATATATGGGGACAGGGGGAGGACTGAAGCTTTCTTT
V: TRBV7-8; size: -; D: TRBD2; J: TRBJ2-1; CDR3: CASSLMGGGAQSSYNEQFF; DNA: TGTGCCAGCAGCTTAATGGGCGGGGGGGCGCAAAGCTCCTACAATGAGCAGTTCTTC
V: TRBV6-5; size: few; D: -; J: TRBJ1-1; CDR3: CASSYRAGGMAEAFF; DNA: TGTGCCAGCAGTTATCGGGCCGGGGGAATGGCTGAAGCTTTCTTT
V: TRBV7-8; size: -; D: TRBD1; J: TRBJ1-4; CDR3: CASSTEQGKVGEKLFF; DNA: TGTGCCAGCAGCACAGAACAGGGGAAAGTGGGAGAAAAACTGTTTTTT
V: TRBV25-1; size: -; D: -; J: TRBJ2-7; CDR3: CASSEGGTYEQYF; DNA: TGTGCCAGCAGTGAGGGGGGAACCTACGAGCAGTACTTC
V: TRBV3-1/TRBV3-2; size: -; D: TRBD1; J: TRBJ1-2; CDR3: CASSQDRGNGYTF; DNA: TGTGCCAGCAGCCAGGACAGGGGGAACGGCTACACCTTC
V: TRBV6-2/TRBV6-3; size: -; D: TRBD1; J: TRBJ1-1; CDR3: CASSYSYNNRGLTEAFF; DNA: TGTGCCAGCAGTTACTCGTATAACAACAGGGGTCTGACTGAAGCTTTCTTT
V: TRBV6-5; size: -; D: TRBD2; J: TRBJ2-1; CDR3: CASRQRVTSHGEQFF; DNA: TGTGCCAGCAGGCAGCGGGTGACTAGCCACGGTGAGCAGTTCTTC
V: TRBV9; size: -; D: TRBD1; J: TRBJ2-5; CDR3: CASSVSGQYRETQYF; DNA: TGTGCCAGCAGCGTTTCGGGACAGTATAGGGAGACCCAGTACTTC
V: TRBV11-3; size: once; D: TRBD2; J: TRBJ2-5; CDR3: CASSSGLAMPQYF; DNA: TGTGCCAGCAGCTCAGGACTAGCGATGCCCCAGTACTTC
V: TRBV5-1; size: -; D: -; J: TRBJ2-5; CDR3: CASSLLSEAQYF; DNA: TGCGCCAGCAGCTTGCTTTCTGAGGCCCAGTACTTC
V: TRBV6-1; size: -; D: -; J: TRBJ2-5; CDR3: CASSDSQGSGAVGETQYF; DNA: TGTGCCAGCAGTGATTCCCAGGGGAGCGGGGCTGTCGGAGAGACCCAGTACTTC
V: TRBV5-1; size: -; D: TRBD1; J: TRBJ1-4; CDR3: CASREGALTNEKLFF; DNA: TGCGCCAGCAGGGAGGGGGCTCTAACTAATGAAAAACTGTTTTTT
V: TRBV2; size: -; D: -; J: TRBJ1-1; CDR3: CASSEALQGEAFF; DNA: TGTGCCAGCAGTGAAGCTCTTCAGGGAGAAGCTTTCTTT
V: TRBV19; size: -; D: -; J: TRBJ2-3; CDR3: CASRMGPLSDTQYF; DNA: TGTGCCAGTAGGATGGGGCCATTGTCAGATACGCAGTATTTT
V: TRBV2; size: -; D: -; J: TRBJ1-2; CDR3: CASRGAGYTF; DNA: TGTGCCAGCAGGGGGGCTGGCTACACCTTC
V: TRBV28; size: few; D: -; J: TRBJ2-1; CDR3: CASSLGGGPYNEQFF; DNA: TGTGCCAGCAGTTTAGGCGGGGGCCCCTACAATGAGCAGTTCTTC
V: TRBV5-8; size: -; D: TRBD2; J: TRBJ2-1; CDR3: CASGKGTSPYNEQFF; DNA: TGTGCCAGCGGGAAGGGGACTAGCCCGTACAATGAGCAGTTCTTC
V: TRBV19; size: -; D: -; J: TRBJ2-7; CDR3: CASSQYRDFHEQYF; DNA: TGTGCCAGTAGTCAATACAGGGATTTCCACGAGCAGTACTTC
V: TRBV12-3/TRBV12-4; size: -; D: -; J: TRBJ2-5; CDR3: CASRWRGETQYF; DNA: TGTGCCAGCAGATGGAGGGGCGAGACCCAGTACTTC
V: TRBV5-1; size: -; D: -; J: TRBJ1-4; CDR3: CASSSTGTLATNEKLFF; DNA: TGCGCCAGCAGCTCTACCGGGACACTCGCAACTAATGAAAAACTGTTTTTT
V: TRBV6-2/TRBV6-3; size: -; D: TRBD2; J: TRBJ2-1; CDR3: CASSYSKAGSYNEQFF; DNA: TGTGCCAGCAGTTACTCGAAAGCGGGGTCCTACAATGAGCAGTTCTTC
V: TRBV9; size: few; D: TRBD1; J: TRBJ1-5; CDR3: CASSVGQGSNQPQHF; DNA: TGTGCCAGCAGCGTAGGACAGGGCAGCAATCAGCCCCAGCATTTT
V: TRBV19; size: -; D: -; J: TRBJ2-2; CDR3: CASSIRGIGELFF; DNA: TGTGCCAGTAGTATTAGGGGGATCGGGGAGCTGTTTTTT
V: TRBV7-8; size: -; D: TRBD1; J: TRBJ1-5; CDR3: CASSPDRGMRNSNQPQHF; DNA: TGTGCCAGCAGCCCGGACAGGGGCATGAGAAATAGCAATCAGCCCCAGCATTTT